Listed here are 6 T cell receptor beta chains from one sample, sequenced in a study of regulatory T cells in long-lasting Graves disease. Time point specified: persistent/refractory GD, antithyroid drugs over 5 years with positive TRAb. Preparation of the TCR library used RNA extracted from PBMCs. Library construction for TCR beta used iRepertoire HTBI primers and Arm-PCR of CDR3 regions. A single record per CDR3 protein comes from TCRdb applying MiXCR to the multiplex PCR reads. This table has 400,000 to 500,000 distinct CDR3 sequences, 20% to 25% appearing once. The material was peripheral blood mononuclear cells (PBMCs), obtained when the disease was refractory, from a patient treated with antithyroid drugs. The receptors here all came from a female donor with Graves disease.

This clonotype was recorded at least ten times. The V and J genes are TRBV12-5 and TRBJ1-2; D remains ambiguous. The V gene's germline CDR1 is LGHNT and CDR2 FRNRAP. V lost 7 bases and J lost 4, with 22 bases in between. The CDR3 runs 16 residues. CDR3 in DNA: TGTGCTAGTGCCCCCGACCTCTACGGGCGCGGCTATGGCTACACCTTC. It yields the protein CASAPDLYGRGYGYTF.

Ten or more counts support this clonotype. V and J are TRBV28 and TRBJ2-7; weak D call: TRBD1 (5 bases). Deletions cut 7 bases from V and 3 bases from J, with 19 bases between. The length of the CDR3 is 15 residues. CDR1 and CDR2 (germline): MDHEN, SYDVKM. The CDR3 protein is CASTSPTVGHYEQYF. In DNA form, the CDR3 reads TGTGCCAGCACCTCCCCGACAGTGGGGCACTACGAGCAGTACTTC.

In nucleotides, the CDR3 is TGTGCCAGCAGTTCCGGGACAGGGACCCAATACAATGAGCAGTTCTTC. Its translation is CASSSGTGTQYNEQFF. The chain couples TRBV28 to TRBJ2-1; TRBD1 matches 9 bases. Germline V CDR1 and CDR2: MDHEN, SYDVKM. The CDR3 contains 16 residues. With V trimmed by 4 bases and J by 4 bases, 8 bases remained unmatched.

The chain couples TRBV6-2 or TRBV6-3 to TRBJ1-5; D is possibly TRBD1 (5 bases). This CDR3 is built from 13 residues. Germline lookup yields CDR1 MNHEY and CDR2 SVGEGT. V shed 8 bases and J shed 1 base, with 9 bases lying between them. DNA of the CDR3: TGTGCCAGCCCTCGACAGAGCAATCAGCCCCAGCATTTT. Amino acid sequence: CASPRQSNQPQHF.

This clonotype was observed at least ten times. This chain connects TRBV27 to TRBJ1-5; no clear D gene. CDR1 MNHEY and CDR2 SMNVEV come from the germline V gene (reference sequence). V was pared by 2 bases and J by 7 bases, with 9 bases between. The CDR3 consists of 13 residues. CDR3 nucleotide sequence: TGTGCCAGCAGTTTAGTTGCGAGGCAGCCCCAGCATTTT. Translation: CASSLVARQPQHF.

A remark on this clonotype: A much larger clone sits a single nucleotide away, making a read error possible. The chain recombines TRBV7-9 with TRBJ1-4; TRBD1 matches at 12 bases. Per the germline V gene, CDR1 is SEHNR and CDR2 is FQNEAQ (reference sequence). The CDR3 consists of 16 residues. Written as DNA, the CDR3 is TGTGTCAGCAGCTTGGGGACAGGGGGCTCGGCTGAAAAACTGTTTTTT. Amino acid sequence: CVSSLGTGGSAEKLFF.